The present entry profiles one TCR beta chain with its context. Only in-frame clones appear in the TCRdb table, and some are missing; sequencing was by immunoSEQ multiplex PCR. The sample yields under 65,000 clones, approximately 80% seen once. The data derive from a study of a mutant IDH1 vaccine in newly diagnosed glioma. The time point is: baseline, week 1 (first vaccination visit). Described treatment: pre-vaccination baseline after standard-of-care therapy. CDR1 and CDR2 (germline): MNHEY, SMNVEV (reference sequence). The CDR3 is 16 amino acids. Losses at the gene ends were 8 bases for V and 1 base for J; bases not matched to a gene: 11.

The receptor was isolated from a man younger than 35 with glioma. V and J are TRBV27 and TRBJ1-1, with 9 bases lining up with TRBD1. The sequences come from PBMCs, collected from a glioma patient treated with radiotherapy, temozolomide or both. This CDR3 is CASFHPRDRENTEAFF. The CDR3 nucleotides are TGTGCCAGCTTCCATCCTCGGGACAGGGAGAACACTGAAGCTTTCTTT.